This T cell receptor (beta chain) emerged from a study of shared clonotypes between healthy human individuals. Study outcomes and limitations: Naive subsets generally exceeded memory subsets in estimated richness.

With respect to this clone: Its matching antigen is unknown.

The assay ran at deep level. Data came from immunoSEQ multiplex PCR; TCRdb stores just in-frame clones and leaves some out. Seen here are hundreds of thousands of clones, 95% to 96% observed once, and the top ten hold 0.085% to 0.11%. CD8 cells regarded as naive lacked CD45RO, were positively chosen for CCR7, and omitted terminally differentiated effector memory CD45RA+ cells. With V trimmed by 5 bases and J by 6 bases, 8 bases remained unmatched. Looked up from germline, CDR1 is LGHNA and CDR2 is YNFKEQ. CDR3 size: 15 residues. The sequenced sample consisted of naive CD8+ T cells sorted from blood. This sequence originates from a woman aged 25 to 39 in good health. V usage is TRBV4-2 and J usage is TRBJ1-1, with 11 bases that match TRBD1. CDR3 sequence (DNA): TGTGCCAGCAGCGACCATCCGGGACAGGGGGCTGAAGCTTTCTTT. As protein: CASSDHPGQGAEAFF.